These 16 T cell receptor beta chains share one sample of origin, sequenced in a study of neurological immune-mediated disorders. TCRdb re-derived calls from the 5' RACE reads in MiXCR, one entry per CDR3 protein. The sample holds about 60,000 distinct CDR3 sequences, about 3.7% seen once. The sequenced sample was PBMCs. Receptors originate from a woman aged 60-75 years with multiple sclerosis.

This clonotype was seen many times. The V call is TRBV7-9, the J call TRBJ2-7; perhaps TRBD2 as D (5 bases). This CDR3 spans 16 amino acids. Per germline, CDR1 SEHNR and CDR2 FQNEAQ (reference sequence). Trimming shortened V by 2 bases and J by 0 bases, and 14 bases separated the two germline ends. The CDR3 loop is CASSLSTGSSSYEQYF. Here the CDR3 DNA reads TGTGCCAGCAGCTTATCAACGGGATCTAGCTCCTACGAGCAGTACTTC.

In this sample, this clonotype turned up many times. This chain connects TRBV20-1 to TRBJ2-1; the match to TRBD2 covers 9 bases. From germline, CDR1 is DFQATT and CDR2 SNEGSKA (reference sequence). The CDR3 is 14 residues long. V shed 6 bases, J shed 7 bases, and the junction held 10 bases outside the gene matches. In DNA, the CDR3 is TGCAGTGCCCCTCCTGCGGGGGGGCCTAATGAGCAGTTCTTC. Its protein product is CSAPPAGGPNEQFF.

This clonotype showed up many times. The DNA of the CDR3 is TGCAGTGCTGGCGACAGGGGGTCAAAGACCCAGTACTTC. It specifies CSAGDRGSKTQYF. This chain uses TRBV20-1 with TRBJ2-5, with TRBD1 identical over 9 bases. Germline V lookup: CDR1 DFQATT, CDR2 SNEGSKA (reference sequence). The CDR3 is made up of 13 amino acids. The J segment lost 6 bases and the V segment lost 5 bases, leaving 7 bases of the junction unmatched.

This clonotype was observed at least ten times. The chain recombines TRBV20-1 with TRBJ2-7, with TRBD1 matching over 7 bases. V dropped 0 bases and J dropped 3; count of bases not matched to a gene: 5. Germline lookup yields CDR1 DFQATT and CDR2 SNEGSKA (reference sequence). The CDR3 spans 14 residues. In nucleotides, the CDR3 is TGCAGTGCTAGAGAGACAGGGAGAGGCTACGAGCAGTACTTC. It encodes CSARETGRGYEQYF.

This clonotype was found many times. V and J are TRBV5-8 and TRBJ1-1; D call uncertain. The germline CDR1 and CDR2 sequences are SGHTS and YDEGEE. V was pared by 4 bases and J by 1 base, with 8 bases between. This CDR3 spans 13 amino acids. Written as DNA, the CDR3 is TGTGCCAGCAGCCCCCAGTGGAACACTGAAGCTTTCTTT. Translation gives CASSPQWNTEAFF.

This clonotype was recorded many times. V is TRBV5-1 and J is TRBJ1-1, with 7 bases aligning to TRBD1. The CDR3 runs to 14 residues. The germline CDR1 and CDR2 sequences are SGHRS and YFSETQ. V was clipped by 0 bases and J by 8 bases; unmatched bases: 7. The CDR3 DNA reads TGCGCCAGCAGCTTGGTTCAGGGACAGACCGAAGCTTTCTTT. Translation gives CASSLVQGQTEAFF.

This clonotype showed up many times. The V call is TRBV27, the J call TRBJ1-1, with D tentatively TRBD1 (5 bases). The CDR3 length is 14 residues. The germline V and J ends were trimmed by 6 bases and 3 bases, with 14 bases remaining between them. Germline loops: CDR1 MNHEY, CDR2 SMNVEV (reference sequence). The CDR3 region has the DNA TGTGCCAGCAGGCAGTTCGACAGACACACTGAAGCTTTCTTT. Its protein product is CASRQFDRHTEAFF.

With respect to this clonotype: One junction end disagrees with the germline gene, perhaps due to a read error. The V gene is TRBV4-1, the J gene TRBJ1-4; no firm D call. This CDR3 comprises 15 residues. CDR1 is MGHRA and CDR2 is YSYEKL in the germline V gene. The CDR3 protein is CASSQVGGTNEKLFF. The CDR3 DNA reads as TGTGCCAGCAGCCAAGTAGGCGGGACTAATGAAAAACTGTTTTTT.

This clonotype was seen at least ten times. The chain carries TRBV2 and TRBJ1-5, with D uncertain. This CDR3 contains 13 residues. From germline, CDR1 is SNHLY and CDR2 FYNNEI. Trimming removed 6 bases from V and 6 bases from J, with 12 bases in between. The CDR3: CASRSRDSQPQHF. The DNA of the CDR3 is TGTGCCAGCAGATCAAGGGATTCTCAGCCCCAGCATTTT.

There are many counts of this clonotype. This chain links TRBV29-1 with TRBJ1-1, with D unresolved. The length of the CDR3 is 11 residues. Germline assignment: CDR1 SQVTM and CDR2 ANQGSEA. The V end was cut by 4 bases, the J end by 5 bases, with 8 bases between. The CDR3 sequence: CSVGSETEAFF. The CDR3, as DNA: TGCAGCGTTGGATCCGAGACTGAAGCTTTCTTT.

This clonotype was observed many times. The chain joins TRBV12-3 or TRBV12-4 to TRBJ2-3; D gene unclear. V dropped 2 bases and J dropped 2 bases, with 8 bases sitting between them. The CDR3 is 14 residues long. In nucleotides, the CDR3 is TGTGCCAGCAGTTTAATCTCCCACACAGATACGCAGTATTTT. Its translation is CASSLISHTDTQYF.

This clonotype was picked up many times. V and J are TRBV6-5 and TRBJ2-2; D ambiguous. The CDR3 length is 14 residues. CDR1 MNHEY and CDR2 SVGAGI come from the germline V gene. V lost 2 bases and J 6 bases, leaving 10 bases between the germline ends. The CDR3 DNA follows: TGTGCCAGCAGTTACCGCCTTCAGGCCGGGGAGCTGTTTTTT. Amino acids: CASSYRLQAGELFF.

This clonotype occurred many times. In DNA form, the CDR3 reads TGTGCCAGCAGCTCCCGAGGGACGTGGGATTCACCCCTCCACTTT. It yields the protein CASSSRGTWDSPLHF. The gene calls are TRBV7-9 and TRBJ1-6, with D perhaps TRBD1 (5 bases). CDR1 is SEHNR, CDR2 FQNEAQ, per germline (reference sequence). Trimming pared 4 bases from V and 8 bases from J, leaving 15 bases between. The CDR3 is 15 residues long.

The chain uses TRBV7-6 and TRBJ2-3, with D possibly matching TRBD1 (6 bases). Germline V gene data show CDR1 as SGHVS and CDR2 as FNYEAQ. This CDR3 is 13 amino acids long. Deletions cut 5 bases from V and 6 bases from J, with 12 bases between. The CDR3 sequence: CASSHPDRDTQYF. CDR3 nucleotides: TGTGCCAGCAGCCACCCCGACAGGGATACGCAGTATTTT.

Many counts were recorded for this clonotype. The V and J genes are TRBV27 and TRBJ1-1; D ambiguous. V was shortened by 3 bases and J by 5 bases, with 10 bases between the two germline ends. The length of the CDR3 is 13 residues. Germline CDR1 reads MNHEY; CDR2 reads SMNVEV (reference sequence). Written as DNA, the CDR3 is TGTGCCAGCAGTTTTAGTGCCGAGACTGAAGCTTTCTTT. Amino acid sequence: CASSFSAETEAFF.

This clonotype has a count of ten or more. The gene calls are TRBV20-1 and TRBJ2-1; possible D gene TRBD1, 6 bases. There are 18 residues in the CDR3. The germline gives CDR1 DFQATT, CDR2 SNEGSKA (reference sequence). The V gene lost 3 bases and the J gene lost 0 bases, with 21 bases spanning the gap. Written as DNA, the CDR3 is TGCAGTGCTAGGGGGCCAGGGGCGCTACTTTTCTCCTACAATGAGCAGTTCTTC. This sequence encodes CSARGPGALLFSYNEQFF.